This T cell receptor (beta chain) was identified in a study of response to subunit inactivated influenza vaccine. As for this clonotype: Its antigen is currently unknown.

Study conclusions and caveats: Every seasonal influenza vaccination brings in few new T cells, the authors suggested.

TCRdb reprocessed the RT-PCR reads with MiXCR, giving one entry per CDR3 protein. The sample has roughly 500,000 distinct CDR3 sequences, 20% to 25% seen once. The CDR3 has 11 residues. The data also belong to a second study, concerning T cells expressing NK-cell markers. That study adds: Template switching by 5'RACE with UMIs generated the TCR beta cDNA. There were four donors in whom these clonotypes also led the CD3+CD56-NKG2C+ fraction.

The TCR was taken from a man in his fifties who received an inactivated influenza vaccine. The input for sequencing was CD4+ T cells sorted from PBMCs, taken roughly 13 days after vaccination. The chain employs TRBV21-1 and TRBJ2-5. TRBV21-1 is noted as a pseudogene. Here the CDR3 reads CASGREETQYF. CDR3 in DNA: TGTGCCAGCGGCAGGGAAGAGACCCAGTACTTC.